This entry lists 3 T cell receptor beta chains sequenced from one sample in a study of CD8 T cells in Susac syndrome. With random hexamers, reverse transcription was performed on 0.5 to 1 ug of RNA. TCRdb used MiXCR to reprocess the immunoSEQ multiplex PCR reads, holding one entry per CDR3 protein. The repertoire consists of just under 95,000 distinct CDR3 sequences, with roughly 94% occurring once and the leading ten covering roughly 0.31%. Sequencing was carried out using CD4+ T cells from PBMCs. These receptors all come from a human donor with Susac syndrome.

CDR3 coding DNA: TGCGCCAGCAGCCAGCATCGAGGGCGGGGGGCGTCTGAAGCTTTCTTT. Protein: CASSQHRGRGASEAFF. The rearrangement joins TRBV4-1 to TRBJ1-1; possibly TRBD1 for D (6 bases). CDR1 is MGHRA and CDR2 is YSYEKL in the germline V gene. Between the trimmed V and J ends, which lost 3 bases and 6 bases, there was a span of 20 bases. This CDR3 is 16 amino acids long.

The chain recombines TRBV28 with TRBJ1-1, with D maybe TRBD1 (5 bases). CDR3 length: 13 amino acids. The germline V gene has CDR1 MDHEN and CDR2 SYDVKM. The V end was cut by 2 bases, the J end by 12 bases, with 16 bases between. CDR3 protein: CASSLTLGLGTFF. CDR3 nucleotides: TGTGCCAGCAGTTTAACCCTGGGACTTGGGACTTTCTTT.

This clonotype was detected once. V usage is TRBV2 and J usage is TRBJ1-1, with no clear D. CDR1 SNHLY and CDR2 FYNNEI come from the germline V gene. This CDR3 spans 12 amino acids. V lost 4 bases and J 1 base, leaving 4 bases between the germline ends. In DNA, the CDR3 is TGTGCCAGCAGTGTCCAGAACACTGAAGCTTTCTTT. Amino acid sequence: CASSVQNTEAFF.